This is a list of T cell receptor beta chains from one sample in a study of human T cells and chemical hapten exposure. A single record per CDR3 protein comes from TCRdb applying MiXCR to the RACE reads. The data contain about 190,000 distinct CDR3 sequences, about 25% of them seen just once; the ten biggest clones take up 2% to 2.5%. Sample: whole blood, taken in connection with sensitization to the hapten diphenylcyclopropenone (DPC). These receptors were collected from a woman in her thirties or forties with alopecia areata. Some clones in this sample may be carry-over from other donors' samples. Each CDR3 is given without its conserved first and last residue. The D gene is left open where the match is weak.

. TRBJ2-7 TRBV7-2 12 ASSLGGGSGEQY
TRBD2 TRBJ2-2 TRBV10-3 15 AISASTTGLAGGELF
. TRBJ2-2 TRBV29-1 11 SVERSNTGELF
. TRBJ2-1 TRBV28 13 ASSLYSLSYNEQF
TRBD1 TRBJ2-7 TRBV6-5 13 ASSSDLTGVHEQY
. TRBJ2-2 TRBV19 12 ASMEVANTGELF
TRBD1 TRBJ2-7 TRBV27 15 ASSLRGVGQGAGEQY
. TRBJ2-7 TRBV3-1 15 ASSLNSGTPSSYEQY
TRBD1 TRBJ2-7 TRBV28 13 ASSLSRTGSYEQY
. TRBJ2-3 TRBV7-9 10 ASSLAPDTQY
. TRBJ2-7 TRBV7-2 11 ASSLGGLGEQY
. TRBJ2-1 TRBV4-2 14 ASSQGSASSYNEQF
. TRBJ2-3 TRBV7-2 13 ASSLQGVTTDTQY
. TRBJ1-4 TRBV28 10 ASSQASEKLF